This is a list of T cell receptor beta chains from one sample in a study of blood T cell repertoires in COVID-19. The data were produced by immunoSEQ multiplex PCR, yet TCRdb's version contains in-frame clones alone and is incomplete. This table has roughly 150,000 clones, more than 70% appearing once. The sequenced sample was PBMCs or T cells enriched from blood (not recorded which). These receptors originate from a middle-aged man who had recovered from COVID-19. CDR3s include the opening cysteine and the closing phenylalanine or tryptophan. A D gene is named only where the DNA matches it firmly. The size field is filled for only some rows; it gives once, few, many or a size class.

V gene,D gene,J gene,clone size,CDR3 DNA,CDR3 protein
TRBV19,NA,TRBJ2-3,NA,TGTGCCAGTAGCTCGTTCTCGGATACGCAGTATTTT,CASSSFSDTQYF
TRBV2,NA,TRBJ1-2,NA,TGTGCCAGCAGTGAAGCGCTTGGGACTGTTTTC,CASSEALGTVF
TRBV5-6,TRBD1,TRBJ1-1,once,TGTGCCAGTACGCCAGGGAGACAGGGATATGAAGCTTTCTTT,CASTPGRQGYEAFF
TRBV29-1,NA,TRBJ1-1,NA,TGCAGCGTTGCTAACTCTGTCGGGAACACTGAAGCTTTCTTT,CSVANSVGNTEAFF
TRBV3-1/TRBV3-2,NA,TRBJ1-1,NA,TGTGCCAGCAGCCCTGGACTTACTGGGGAAGCTTTCTTT,CASSPGLTGEAFF
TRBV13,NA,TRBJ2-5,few,TGTGCCAGCAGCCGATTTACGACCCCTGGGGCTAGAGGCCGGGAGACCCAGTACTTC,CASSRFTTPGARGRETQYF
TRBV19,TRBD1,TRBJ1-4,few,TGTGCCAGTTCAGGGGGCGCGGCTAATGAAAAACTGTTTTTT,CASSGGAANEKLFF
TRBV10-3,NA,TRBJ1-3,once,TGTGCCATCAGTGATACAGGGAAGGCTGGAAACACCATATATTTT,CAISDTGKAGNTIYF
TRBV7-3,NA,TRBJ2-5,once,TGTGCCAGCAGCCCCAGTGGAATTGGGGCCCGGGAGACCCAGTACTTC,CASSPSGIGARETQYF
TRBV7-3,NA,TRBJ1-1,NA,TGTGCCAGCAGCTTATCAGGGTCGAACACTGAAGCTTTCTTT,CASSLSGSNTEAFF